This T cell receptor beta chain appears in the sequencing data of a study of cytomegalovirus exposure and HLA in healthy donors. Overall study results and limits: Most TCR sequences were uncommon, yet certain public TCRs appeared in many donors.

Libraries were prepared by immunoSEQ multiplex PCR; TCRdb keeps only in-frame clonotypes and omits some of them. The sample lists roughly 150,000 clones; around 90% were seen once. With regard to this clone: The antigen remains unidentified.

A roughly 120-subject validation cohort, separate from the roughly 680-subject first cohort, supplied the donors. The CDR3 covers 16 residues. With V trimmed by 4 bases and J by 6 bases, 7 bases remained unmatched. The germline gives CDR1 SGHNT, CDR2 YENEEA. This chain joins TRBV11-3 and TRBJ2-1, with 12 bases that match TRBD2. The sequence was obtained from a woman aged 18-29 years in good health and CMV-seropositive. Sequencing used PBMCs. CDR3 region: CASSSTSGRLGNEQFF. CDR3 sequence (DNA): TGTGCCAGCAGCTCCACTAGCGGGAGGCTTGGCAATGAGCAGTTCTTC.